This TCR beta chain emerged from a study of blood T cell repertoires in COVID-19 (dated by TCRdb to the early 2020s). General notes on the study: Samples covering the acute and convalescent phases of COVID-19 were provided by collaborators in the United States, Italy and Spain. The material from the prospective study consisted of cDNA or gDNA derived from T cells, B-cell-depleted T cells, or PBMCs. The dataset comprised deeply sampled blood TCRbeta repertoires from subjects exposed to, actively infected with, or recovered from COVID-19. The repertoires were released in a freely available public database intended as a resource for research on the immune response to SARS-CoV-2. Samples were obtained from the ongoing ImmuneRACE study (first 160 participants) and from about 1,300 subjects provided by 6 global collaborators. Nearly every sample came with metadata listing a de-identified subject ID, COVID-19 status, age in years and sex. HLA class I and class II types, where available, came from metadata supplied by the sample provider rather than from assay-based typing.

The immunoSEQ Assay, a bias-controlled multiplex PCR, was used to amplify TCRbeta CDR3 regions from genomic DNA. In the authors' own workflow: Nucleated cell counts per sample were estimated from amplification of reference gene primers within the assay. Sequence reads were collapsed and filtered to measure the absolute abundance of every unique TCRbeta CDR3 rearrangement. For each sample, productive Simpson clonality was calculated by taking the square root of Simpson's diversity index across productive rearrangements. The table comes from immuneACCESS by way of TCRdb, which keeps in-frame sequences with V and J called. Part of the clones is missing from these tables; in studies checked, under half for an unresolved V gene and the rest for unknown reasons. The DNA was the basis for D and trimming; V, J and clone size are from that table. For this sample there are about 310,000 clones; roughly 91% appear just once. The top ten constitute 1% of the sample.

The full study reports these points: The amount of clinical and demographic metadata varied by source and participant and was provided uncurated.

Each collaborating institution followed its own protocols to collect whole blood in K2EDTA tubes. For TCRbeta analysis, collaborators shipped samples in one of three forms: frozen whole blood, isolated PBMCs, or DNA extracted from either of those sample types. A word on this clone: No cognate antigen has been identified for it. No much larger clone exists at a distance of one base, and base qualities are not known.

Sample: peripheral blood. This sequence was found in a man aged 50 or older with active or convalescent COVID-19.

The CDR3 has the sequence CASSFRLAGGEDTQYF. The DNA is TGTGCCAGCAGCTTCCGACTAGCGGGAGGGGAGGATACGCAGTATTTT. The chain is assembled from TRBV5-4 and TRBJ2-3, with 14 middle bases fitting TRBD2. Via the germline V gene (reference sequence), CDR1 is SGHNT and CDR2 YYREEE. Clipping removes 2 bases from V and 6 bases from J, with 5 as the unmatched junction base count. The CDR3, from cysteine to phenylalanine, totals 16 residues. Kept here is only the CDR3 DNA, which spans 48 bases and is read in frame from base 1.